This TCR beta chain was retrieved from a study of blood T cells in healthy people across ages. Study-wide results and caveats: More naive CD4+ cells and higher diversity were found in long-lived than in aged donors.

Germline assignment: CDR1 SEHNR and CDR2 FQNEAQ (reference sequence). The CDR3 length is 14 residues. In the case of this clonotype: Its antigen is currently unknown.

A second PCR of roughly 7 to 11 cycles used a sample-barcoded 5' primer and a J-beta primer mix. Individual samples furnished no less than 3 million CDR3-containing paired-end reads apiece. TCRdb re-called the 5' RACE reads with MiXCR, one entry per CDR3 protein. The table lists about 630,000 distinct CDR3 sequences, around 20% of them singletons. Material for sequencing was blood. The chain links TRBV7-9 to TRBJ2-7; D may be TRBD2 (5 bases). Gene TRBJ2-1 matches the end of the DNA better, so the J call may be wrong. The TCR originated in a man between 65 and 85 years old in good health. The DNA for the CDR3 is TGTGCCAGCAGCTTAGTTGAGGGTTACAATGAGCAGTTCTTC. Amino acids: CASSLVEGYNEQFF.